This TCR beta chain was profiled in a study of blood T cell repertoires in COVID-19. Study in general: Sites across the United States, Italy and Spain contributed samples from acute and convalescent COVID-19. The cDNA or gDNA used as material had been derived from T cells, B-cell-depleted T cells, or PBMCs.

Germline lookup yields CDR1 KGHDR and CDR2 SFDVKD. The CDR3 length is 15 residues. The V end lost 4 bases, the J end lost 7 bases, and 15 bases lay between the germline ends. Original analysis: Amplifying reference gene primers gave estimates of nucleated cell counts. The assay was immunoSEQ multiplex PCR, and TCRdb's table has in-frame clones only and misses some. Clone size and V and J calls were adopted from that table, with D and trimming inferred from the DNA. The table includes about 250,000 clones, around 85% detected once. This rearrangement joins TRBV24-1 to TRBJ1-4; D ambiguous. This TCR was recovered from a man older than 75 with acute or convalescent COVID-19. Sample: peripheral blood. The CDR3 DNA follows: TGTGCCACCAGTGAGGATGGGTCTTCGGGTGAAAAACTGTTTTTT. As protein: CATSEDGSSGEKLFF.